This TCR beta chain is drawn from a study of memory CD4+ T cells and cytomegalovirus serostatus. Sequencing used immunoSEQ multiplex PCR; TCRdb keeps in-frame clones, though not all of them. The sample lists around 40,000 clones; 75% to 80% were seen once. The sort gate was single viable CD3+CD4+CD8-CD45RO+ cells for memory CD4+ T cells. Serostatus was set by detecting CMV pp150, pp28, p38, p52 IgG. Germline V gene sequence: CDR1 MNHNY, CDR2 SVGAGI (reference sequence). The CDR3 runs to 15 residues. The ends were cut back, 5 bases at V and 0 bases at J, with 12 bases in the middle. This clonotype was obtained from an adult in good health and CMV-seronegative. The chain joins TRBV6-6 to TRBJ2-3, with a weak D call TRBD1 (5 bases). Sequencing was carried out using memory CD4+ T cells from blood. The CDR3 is CASSPGHTSTDTQYF. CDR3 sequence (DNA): TGTGCCAGCAGTCCCGGACATACTAGCACAGATACGCAGTATTTT.